Listed below are T cell receptor beta chains from one sample, sequenced in a study of early T cells in non-severe SARS-CoV-2 infection. One entry per CDR3 protein results from TCRdb running MiXCR on the 5' RACE reads. This sample has approximately 32,000 distinct CDR3 sequences, with around 4.2% found just once. Sequencing was carried out using whole blood. The receptors stem from an adult who was a healthcare worker with PCR-confirmed SARS-CoV-2 infection or an uninfected control (not recorded which). CDR3s include the opening cysteine and the closing phenylalanine or tryptophan. The D gene is left open where the match is weak. Where a row states a size, it is once, few, many or the class of an expanded clone; other rows omit it.

v_call	clone_size	cdr3_length	j_call	d_call	cdr3_nt	cdr3_aa
TRBV4-3	many	18	TRBJ2-2	NA	TGCGCCAGCAGCCCCCTTCCCGTCGGTGGAAGGGACACCGGGGAGCTGTTTTTT	CASSPLPVGGRDTGELFF
TRBV27	many	13	TRBJ2-1	NA	TGTGCCAGCAGTCTAGCGCGAAGCGATGAGCAGTTCTTC	CASSLARSDEQFF
TRBV6-6	many	16	TRBJ2-7	TRBD1	TGTGCCAGCAGTTCCCCCGGGACAGGGGTTTCCTACGAGCAGTACTTC	CASSSPGTGVSYEQYF
TRBV20-1	many	13	TRBJ1-2	NA	TGCAGTGCTAGTAAGGTGGAGGACTATGGCTACACCTTC	CSASKVEDYGYTF
TRBV20-1	many	16	TRBJ1-3	NA	TGCAGTGCTGGGTCAATCACCGGGGGGGCTGGAAACACCATATATTTT	CSAGSITGGAGNTIYF
TRBV18	many	13	TRBJ2-3	NA	TGTGCCAGCTCTCCGGATAGAACAGATACGCAGTATTTT	CASSPDRTDTQYF
TRBV6-2/TRBV6-3	many	13	TRBJ2-7	NA	TGTGCCAGCAGTCAATCCTTTCCGGGGGAGCAGTACTTC	CASSQSFPGEQYF
TRBV6-4	few	13	TRBJ1-6	NA	TGTGCCAGCAGTGACTCGACAAATTCACCCCTCCACTTT	CASSDSTNSPLHF
TRBV10-3	many	14	TRBJ1-1	NA	TGTGCCATCAGTGGGGGCCCGGGAGGCACTGAAGCTTTCTTT	CAISGGPGGTEAFF
TRBV18	many	15	TRBJ1-6	NA	TGTGCCAGCTCACCAGGCATCTCCCTTAATTCACCCCTCCACTTT	CASSPGISLNSPLHF
TRBV7-9	few	14	TRBJ2-7	TRBD1	TGTGCCAGCAGCCCCCGGGACAGGGTAAACGAGCAGTACTTC	CASSPRDRVNEQYF
TRBV19	many	15	TRBJ1-2	NA	TGTGCCAGTAGGACAGGACGGGGAAATAACTATGGCTACACCTTC	CASRTGRGNNYGYTF
TRBV6-4	few	13	TRBJ1-1	NA	TGTGCCAGCAGCGGAGGGAGCGGCGGTGAAGCTTTCTTT	CASSGGSGGEAFF
TRBV5-4	few	16	TRBJ2-1	NA	TGTGCCAGCAGCTCGCGGCTAGCGAGGAGTGACAATGAGCAGTTCTTC	CASSSRLARSDNEQFF
TRBV7-2	many	16	TRBJ2-1	NA	TGTGCCAGCAGCTCCTCTTCGGCGGGACCCTACAATGAGCAGTTCTTC	CASSSSSAGPYNEQFF
TRBV7-6	medium-sized	16	TRBJ2-5	TRBD2	TGTGCCAGCAGCTTTTTGAGGCGGGGGAGCCAAGAGACCCAGTACTTC	CASSFLRRGSQETQYF
TRBV19	many	14	TRBJ1-1	TRBD1	TGTGCCAGTAGTATTAGACAGGGGGGTACTGAAGCTTTCTTT	CASSIRQGGTEAFF
TRBV7-8	many	18	TRBJ2-3	TRBD1	TGTGCCAGCAGCTCTCAAACCCGCAGGGGGCGAGGGTTGGATACGCAGTATTTT	CASSSQTRRGRGLDTQYF
TRBV11-2	many	16	TRBJ2-5	NA	TGTGCCAGCAGCTTAGATCCCGGGACCCGAAGGGAGACCCAGTACTTC	CASSLDPGTRRETQYF
TRBV7-9	many	14	TRBJ1-6	NA	TGTGCCAGCAGCTTTCGAGGGAGGGATTCACCCCTCCACTTT	CASSFRGRDSPLHF
TRBV27	few	13	TRBJ2-7	NA	TGTGCCAGCAGTTTAGGGACGCAGGACGAGCAGTACTTC	CASSLGTQDEQYF
TRBV29-1	medium-sized	15	TRBJ2-1	TRBD2	TGCAGCGTTGAAGATCGACTAGCGGACTACAATGAGCAGTTCTTC	CSVEDRLADYNEQFF
TRBV5-1	NA	14	TRBJ2-1	NA	TGCGCCAGCAGCAGGGCCACTAGCACCAATGAGCAGTTCTTC	CASSRATSTNEQFF
TRBV19	many	13	TRBJ2-1	NA	TGTGCCACCAGTTTGGGGAACTACAATGAGCAGTTCTTC	CATSLGNYNEQFF
TRBV19	many	14	TRBJ1-1	NA	TGTGCCAGTAACAGGGAAAGGCGAAGGACTGAAGCTTTCTTT	CASNRERRRTEAFF
TRBV30	many	15	TRBJ1-5	NA	TGTGCCTGGAGTGAAGGCCAGTATAGCAATCAGCCCCAGCATTTT	CAWSEGQYSNQPQHF
TRBV12-5	many	15	TRBJ2-7	NA	TGTGCTAGTGGCCCAGGGCCGGGGAATACCTACGAGCAGTACTTC	CASGPGPGNTYEQYF
TRBV7-9	many	14	TRBJ2-7	TRBD2	TGTGCCAGCAGCTCCTTAGCGGGAAACTACGAGCAGTACTTC	CASSSLAGNYEQYF
TRBV5-1	many	16	TRBJ2-2	TRBD2	TGCGCCAGCAGCTCCAAGCGGGAGGGGTTCACCGGGGAGCTGTTTTTT	CASSSKREGFTGELFF
TRBV19	NA	15	TRBJ2-2	TRBD2	TGTGCCAGTAGTGTCGTAGCGGGAACCACCGGGGAGCTGTTTTTT	CASSVVAGTTGELFF
TRBV18	NA	12	TRBJ2-1	TRBD1	TGTGCCAGCAGGACAGGGGAGAATGAGCAGTTCTTC	CASRTGENEQFF
TRBV7-2	few	14	TRBJ2-3	TRBD2	TGTGCCAGCAGCCAGAGCGGGAGATACGATACGCAGTATTTT	CASSQSGRYDTQYF
TRBV2	many	12	TRBJ2-3	NA	TGTGCCAGCAGTGAAGGTGGGGCAGCGCAGTATTTT	CASSEGGAAQYF
TRBV10-3	NA	16	TRBJ2-7	TRBD1	TGTGCCATCAGTTCTCGAGGGGGACAGGGGGCTGCCGAGCAGTACTTC	CAISSRGGQGAAEQYF
TRBV5-1	many	16	TRBJ2-1	NA	TGCGCCAGCAGCTTGGCCCCCGGGACAGCGGGTAATGAGCAGTTCTTC	CASSLAPGTAGNEQFF
TRBV7-2	many	14	TRBJ2-1	NA	TGTGCCAGCAGCTTAGGCCTGGACCGGAATGAGCAGTTCTTC	CASSLGLDRNEQFF
TRBV19	many	17	TRBJ1-1	NA	TGTGCCAGTAGTATCTTTAGGGGCCGGTCCGTGAACACTGAAGCTTTCTTT	CASSIFRGRSVNTEAFF
TRBV2	NA	13	TRBJ1-5	NA	TGTGCCAGCAGTGACTGGAGCAATCAGCCCCAGCATTTT	CASSDWSNQPQHF
TRBV19	many	16	TRBJ2-5	TRBD2	TGTGCCAGTAGTAGCGGGACTAGCGGGAGTGGGGAGACCCAGTACTTC	CASSSGTSGSGETQYF
TRBV7-2	few	15	TRBJ2-3	NA	TGTGCCAGCAGCTCTACTCCGACTAGTTGGGATACGCAGTATTTT	CASSSTPTSWDTQYF
TRBV12-3/TRBV12-4	many	19	TRBJ2-1	TRBD2	TGTGCCAGCAGGGGAACCGGGACTAGCGGCCCCCCACCCTTTGATGAGCAGTTCTTC	CASRGTGTSGPPPFDEQFF
TRBV18	NA	15	TRBJ2-7	TRBD2	TGTGCCAGCTCACCAACTAGCGGGGGGAACTACGAGCAGTACTTC	CASSPTSGGNYEQYF
TRBV10-3	many	14	TRBJ2-7	TRBD2	TGTGCCATCAGTGAGTCTCAGCGGGACTACGAGCAGTACTTC	CAISESQRDYEQYF
TRBV30	many	13	TRBJ2-2	NA	TGTGCCTGGAGTTTGACCATCACCGGGGAGCTGTTTTTT	CAWSLTITGELFF
TRBV5-5	many	15	TRBJ1-1	TRBD1	TGTGCCAGCAGCCCGGGACCCCAGGGGGCCACTGAAGCTTTCTTT	CASSPGPQGATEAFF
TRBV20-1	NA	13	TRBJ2-1	NA	TGCTCGACCCCGGGGGTGCGGGACAATGAGCAGTTCTTC	CSTPGVRDNEQFF
TRBV20-1	many	16	TRBJ1-5	NA	TGCAGTGCTGGGGAGGGCGGGACGCTCAGCAATCAGCCCCAGCATTTT	CSAGEGGTLSNQPQHF
TRBV29-1	many	14	TRBJ2-3	TRBD2	TGCAGCGTTGGGGGACTAGCGGGGCCAGATACGCAGTATTTT	CSVGGLAGPDTQYF
TRBV20-1	many	15	TRBJ1-5	NA	TGCAGTGCTCGTCGCGGGGACGCAGGCAATCAGCCCCAGCATTTT	CSARRGDAGNQPQHF
TRBV5-4	many	14	TRBJ2-7	NA	TGTGCCAGCAGCCCGGAACCCTCAGGGTACGAGCAGTACTTC	CASSPEPSGYEQYF
TRBV29-1	many	14	TRBJ1-2	NA	TGCAGCGTTGAAGGGCCGAACAAGTTAAGGGGCTACACCTTC	CSVEGPNKLRGYTF
TRBV27	many	15	TRBJ2-3	TRBD2	TGTGCCAGCAGCCAAAGAGCGGGAGACAGAGATACGCAGTATTTT	CASSQRAGDRDTQYF
TRBV18	many	17	TRBJ2-1	TRBD2	TGTGCCAGCTCACTGCCTGGGGGGGATTACTCCTACAATGAGCAGTTCTTC	CASSLPGGDYSYNEQFF
TRBV7-2	many	13	TRBJ2-7	NA	TGTGCCAGCAGCTTACGGGGAGCCTACGAGCAGTACTTC	CASSLRGAYEQYF
TRBV30	many	14	TRBJ1-2	TRBD1	TGTGCCTGGGGTACAGGGGGACCTAACTATGGCTACACCTTC	CAWGTGGPNYGYTF
TRBV27	NA	15	TRBJ1-3	NA	TGTGCCAGCAGCCAAATCGGGACCCCTGGAAACACCATATATTTT	CASSQIGTPGNTIYF
TRBV20-1	NA	15	TRBJ2-3	NA	TGCAGTGCTATTCGGGACGGAGGTACAACAGATACGCAGTATTTT	CSAIRDGGTTDTQYF
TRBV7-2	many	14	TRBJ2-5	NA	TGTGCCAGCAGCCCTTTCACGGGGGTGGAGACCCAGTACTTC	CASSPFTGVETQYF